The 31 T cell receptor beta chains below were found in one sample sequenced in a study of blood T cell repertoires in COVID-19. Clones were read by immunoSEQ multiplex PCR, and TCRdb kept only the in-frame ones, dropping some. The sample carries 85,000 to 100,000 clones, approximately 90% recorded once. Specimen: peripheral blood. The source is a man aged 60 to 69 with acute or convalescent COVID-19.

The chain's CDR3 is CASTVRVTGELFF. The DNA for the CDR3 is TGTGCCAGCACCGTCAGGGTAACCGGGGAGCTGTTTTTT. The chain couples TRBV27 to TRBJ2-2, with D perhaps TRBD1 (5 bases). Trimming pared 7 bases from V and 5 bases from J, leaving 11 bases between. CDR3 length: 13 residues. Germline V gene data show CDR1 as MNHEY and CDR2 as SMNVEV (reference sequence).

This clone was seen just once. This chain connects TRBV6-5 to TRBJ2-1, with D perhaps TRBD1 (6 bases). This CDR3 spans 14 amino acids. Trimming stripped 6 bases from V and 6 bases from J, with 15 bases between. The germline CDR1 and CDR2 sequences are MNHEY and SVGAGI. The CDR3 reads CASRLDRQANEQFF. The CDR3 DNA follows: TGTGCCAGCAGGCTCGACCGACAGGCCAATGAGCAGTTCTTC.

V is TRBV5-1 and J is TRBJ2-3; the D gene is possibly TRBD1 (6 bases). Trimming stripped 0 bases from V and 0 bases from J, with 8 bases between. CDR3 length: 15 amino acids. Germline assignment: CDR1 SGHRS and CDR2 YFSETQ. The CDR3 reads CASSLGTASTDTQYF. The CDR3 DNA sequence: TGCGCCAGCAGCTTGGGGACAGCTAGCACAGATACGCAGTATTTT.

The rearrangement joins TRBV18 to TRBJ1-2; D unclear. Trimming left V 3 bases short and J 7 bases short, with 18 bases between. Germline V CDR1 and CDR2: KGHSH, LQKENI. The CDR3 totals 15 residues. DNA of the CDR3: TGTGCCAGCTCACCCTTACTAGGGAACGAGGGTGGCTACACCTTC. It encodes CASSPLLGNEGGYTF.

The chain employs TRBV25-1 and TRBJ1-2, with TRBD1 matching over 7 bases. The CDR3 totals 16 residues. CDR1 and CDR2 (germline): MGHDK, SYGVNS. V was pared by 3 bases and J by 6 bases, with 13 bases of the junction left unmatched. CDR3 region: CASSDLLGGEYDGYTF. The CDR3 coding sequence is TGTGCCAGCAGTGATCTTTTAGGGGGCGAATATGATGGCTACACCTTC.

CDR3 loop: CASSPDRGSLSGGYTF. The DNA for the CDR3 is TGTGCCAGCAGTCCGGACAGGGGGAGCCTCTCGGGTGGCTACACCTTC. This chain uses TRBV28 with TRBJ1-2, with TRBD1 matching over 10 bases. CDR1 and CDR2 (germline): MDHEN, SYDVKM. The CDR3 spans 16 residues. V lost 5 bases to trimming and J lost 7 bases; unmatched junction nucleotides: 13.

The genes are TRBV5-6 and TRBJ1-5; D uncertain. CDR1 is SGHDT, CDR2 YYEEEE, per germline. There are 15 residues in the CDR3. V lost 1 base, J lost 3 bases, and 11 bases lay in between. This chain's CDR3 is CASSLSPGSNQPQHF. For the CDR3, the DNA is TGTGCCAGCAGCTTGTCCCCAGGATCCAATCAGCCCCAGCATTTT.

The J gene is TRBJ1-2, the V gene TRBV5-1, with D hard to call. The germline V and J ends were trimmed by 0 bases and 3 bases, with 12 bases remaining between them. The CDR3 loop spans 15 amino acids. The V gene's germline CDR1 is SGHRS and CDR2 YFSETQ. CDR3 protein: CASSLGHGLDYGYTF. Written as DNA, the CDR3 is TGCGCCAGCAGCTTGGGTCACGGGTTGGACTATGGCTACACCTTC.

This chain joins TRBV9 and TRBJ1-6; TRBD1 matches 7 bases. The CDR3 is 15 residues long. V shed 0 bases, J shed 8 bases, and the junction held 5 bases outside the gene matches. Germline CDR1 SGDLS, CDR2 YYNGEE. Here the CDR3 DNA reads TGTGCCAGCAGCGTAGGGAACAGGGGAGATTCACCCCTCCACTTT. This codes for CASSVGNRGDSPLHF.

The rearrangement links TRBV5-1 to TRBJ1-1; D may be TRBD1 (6 bases). CDR1 and CDR2 (germline): SGHRS, YFSETQ. CDR3 length: 14 amino acids. Trimming removed 0 bases from V and 7 bases from J, with 13 bases in between. The CDR3 DNA sequence: TGCGCCAGCAGCTTGGAAAACAGGGCCAATGAAGCTTTCTTT. This translates into CASSLENRANEAFF. Full variable domain (missing parts from reference TRBV5-1 and TRBJ1-1): KAGVTQTPRYLIKTRGQQVTLSCSPISGHRSVSWYQQTPGQGLQFLFEYFSETQRNKGNFPGRFSGRQFSNSRSEMNVSTLELGDSALYLCASSLENRANEAFFGQGTRLTVV.

This clone was picked up a small number of times. The J gene is TRBJ1-2, the V gene TRBV6-5; tentatively, D is TRBD1 (5 bases). Trimming pared 5 bases from V and 12 bases from J, leaving 16 bases between. Germline V gene lookup returns CDR1 MNHEY and CDR2 SVGAGI. This CDR3 has 12 amino acids. The CDR3 region has the DNA TGTGCCAGCAGTCTATGGGGGGAAAGAAACACCTTC. Translating it yields CASSLWGERNTF.

J is TRBJ1-3 and V is TRBV5-1, with 7 nucleotides matching TRBD1. V shed 1 base, J shed 0 bases, and the junction held 4 bases outside the gene matches. This CDR3 region has 16 residues. Per germline, CDR1 SGHRS and CDR2 YFSETQ. The CDR3 region is CASSLRGQRSGNTIYF. The CDR3 coding sequence is TGCGCCAGCAGCTTGCGGGGACAGCGCTCTGGAAACACCATATATTTT.

This chain links TRBV7-9 with TRBJ2-1, with TRBD2 matching 11 bases. Losses at the gene ends were 4 bases for V and 7 bases for J; bases not matched to a gene: 6. This CDR3 has 15 residues. In germline, CDR1 is SEHNR, CDR2 FQNEAQ (reference sequence). The CDR3 nucleotides are TGTGCCAGCAGCTACAGACTAGCGGGGAGGAATGAGCAGTTCTTC. Amino acids: CASSYRLAGRNEQFF.

The V and J genes are TRBV19 and TRBJ1-2; D is unresolved. The length of the CDR3 is 15 residues. V was pared by 4 bases and J by 0 bases, with 12 bases between. The germline gives CDR1 LNHDA, CDR2 SQIVND (reference sequence). Here the CDR3 DNA reads TGTGCCAGTAGTACCATCGACACTTCTAACTATGGCTACACCTTC. It specifies CASSTIDTSNYGYTF.

The chain has TRBV6-5 and TRBJ1-3; D is unresolved. V was pared by 2 bases and J by 0 bases, with 5 bases between. The CDR3 length is 14 residues. The germline V gene has CDR1 MNHEY and CDR2 SVGAGI. CDR3 DNA sequence: TGTGCCAGCAGTTACCGGTACTCTGGAAACACCATATATTTT. This codes for CASSYRYSGNTIYF.

This chain links TRBV24-1 with TRBJ2-1; D unresolved. V lost 4 bases and J lost 10, with 13 bases in between. This CDR3 contains 13 residues. Germline CDR1 and CDR2: KGHDR and SFDVKD. DNA of the CDR3: TGTGCCACCAGTGACCCTGGCTTCGTCGAGCAGTTCTTC. Translating gives CATSDPGFVEQFF.

This chain links TRBV28 with TRBJ1-1; D uncertain. V dropped 8 bases and J dropped 13 bases, with 20 bases sitting between them. CDR3 length equals 12 residues. Germline V gene data show CDR1 as MDHEN and CDR2 as SYDVKM. CDR3 sequence reads: CASQAETSRDFF. The CDR3 coding sequence is TGTGCCAGCCAAGCGGAGACTTCTCGGGATTTCTTT.

This chain links TRBV15 with TRBJ2-5, with 8 bases that match TRBD1. The CDR3 spans 14 residues. CDR1 LNHNV and CDR2 YYDKDF come from the germline V gene (reference sequence). The trim removed 4 bases at V and 5 bases at J, leaving 6 bases unmatched. DNA for the CDR3: TGTGCCACCAGCACAGACAGGGGCGCGGAGACCCAGTACTTC. Protein: CATSTDRGAETQYF.

The CDR3 nucleotides read TGTGCCAGCTCACTCCGACAGGGTAATCAGCCCCAGCATTTT. Translation: CASSLRQGNQPQHF. The chain links TRBV18 to TRBJ1-5; TRBD1 aligns across 7 bases. This CDR3 is built from 14 residues. CDR1 is KGHSH, CDR2 LQKENI, per germline. Trimming removed 4 bases from V and 4 bases from J; junction bases left unmatched: 4.

The rearrangement joins TRBV27 to TRBJ1-2, with TRBD1 as a possible D gene (5 bases). The V end lost 5 bases, the J end lost 2 bases, and 12 bases lay between the germline ends. Looked up from germline, CDR1 is MNHEY and CDR2 is SMNVEV (reference sequence). The CDR3 has 14 amino acids. The CDR3 DNA sequence: TGTGCCAGCAGTCCACAGGAAGGGAACTATGGCTACACCTTC. This encodes CASSPQEGNYGYTF.

This chain uses TRBV11-3 with TRBJ2-7, with D perhaps matching TRBD2 (6 bases). V lost 2 bases, J lost 3 bases, and 20 bases lay in between. There are 17 residues in the CDR3. Germline values: CDR1 SGHNT, CDR2 YENEEA. Here the CDR3 reads CASSLICAGRRVYEQYV. Here the CDR3 DNA reads TGTGCCAGCAGCTTAATCTGCGCAGGGCGGAGGGTCTACGAGCAGTACGTC.

The chain uses TRBV7-6 and TRBJ1-5, with D uncertain. The germline CDR1 and CDR2 sequences are SGHVS and FNYEAQ. The CDR3 has 13 amino acids. Trimming took off 3 bases at V and 4 bases at J, with 7 bases between the two ends. CDR3 sequence: CASSLRVNQPQHF. The DNA for the CDR3 is TGTGCCAGCAGCTTGAGGGTAAATCAGCCCCAGCATTTT.

The rearrangement uses TRBV7-6 and TRBJ1-5, with 7 bases identical to TRBD1. Germline-derived CDR1 and CDR2 are SGHVS and FNYEAQ. V lost 0 bases and J lost 5; bases outside the gene matches: 7. The CDR3 runs to 16 residues. CDR3 nucleotides: TGTGCCAGCAGCTTAGCGACAGGGAATGCAGATCAGCCCCAGCATTTT. Amino acid sequence: CASSLATGNADQPQHF.

The chain has TRBV11-2 and TRBJ2-7; TRBD1 might be the D (7 bases). The V end lost 2 bases, the J end lost 3 bases, and 14 bases lay between the germline ends. The germline V gene encodes CDR1 SGHAT and CDR2 FQNNGV. The CDR3 length is 15 residues. The CDR3 protein is CASSLRGTDYYEQYF. Written as DNA, the CDR3 is TGTGCCAGCAGCTTACGCGGGACAGACTACTACGAGCAGTACTTC.

This chain links TRBV11-2 with TRBJ2-3; 8 bases fit TRBD1. Germline V gene lookup returns CDR1 SGHAT and CDR2 FQNNGV. CDR3 size: 18 residues. The ends lost 3 bases at V and 0 bases at J; junction bases unmatched: 11. This chain's CDR3 is CASSLQGAKGVSTDTQYF. The CDR3 nucleotides are TGTGCCAGCAGCTTGCAGGGGGCTAAGGGCGTTAGCACAGATACGCAGTATTTT. The variable domain in full, with the rest retrieved from reference TRBV11-2 and TRBJ2-3, is EAGVAQSPRYKIIEKRQSVAFWCNPISGHATLYWYQQILGQGPKLLIQFQNNGVVDDSQLPKDRFSAERLKGVDSTLKIQPAKLEDSAVYLCASSLQGAKGVSTDTQYFGPGTRLTVL.

CDR3: CASSFPQGTTEAFF. The CDR3 region has the DNA TGTGCCAGCAGCTTTCCACAGGGAACCACTGAAGCTTTCTTT. The chain carries TRBV5-4 and TRBJ1-1; perhaps TRBD1 as D (6 bases). This CDR3 is built from 14 residues. V lost 2 bases to trimming and J lost 4 bases, with 12 bases between them. Germline-derived CDR1 and CDR2 are SGHNT and YYREEE (reference sequence).

The rearrangement joins TRBV12-3 or TRBV12-4 to TRBJ1-2; TRBD1 aligns across 7 bases. V shed 4 bases, J shed 5 bases, and the junction held 4 bases outside the gene matches. The length of the CDR3 is 13 residues. This CDR3 is CASSWGQLYGYTF. The CDR3 DNA sequence: TGTGCCAGCAGTTGGGGACAGCTATATGGCTACACCTTC.

The V gene is TRBV6-1, the J gene TRBJ1-1; no clear D gene. The V end lost 0 bases, the J end lost 0 bases, and 8 bases lay between the germline ends. This CDR3 is built from 15 residues. Germline CDR1 reads MNHNS; CDR2 reads SASEGT. CDR3 nucleotides: TGTGCCAGCAGTGAAGCGCATCTAATGAACACTGAAGCTTTCTTT. Translation: CASSEAHLMNTEAFF.

V and J are TRBV28 and TRBJ1-2; TRBD1 is a possible D gene (5 bases). CDR3 size: 11 residues. With 8 bases removed from V and 11 bases from J, the gap between germline ends came to 15 bases. Germline V gene sequence: CDR1 MDHEN, CDR2 SYDVKM. The CDR3 DNA sequence: TGTGCCAGCCAATCACCGGGACTTTACACCTTC. This sequence encodes CASQSPGLYTF.

The chain uses TRBV7-2 and TRBJ2-3; tentative D call: TRBD2 (6 bases). Trimming removed 1 base at V and 0 bases at J, with 11 bases between. Germline loops: CDR1 SGHTA, CDR2 FQGNSA. This CDR3 region has 16 residues. CDR3 nucleotide sequence: TGTGCCAGCAGCTTAGGTGGCGGGGCTAGCACAGATACGCAGTATTTT. It translates to CASSLGGGASTDTQYF.

J is TRBJ1-3 and V is TRBV7-9; 9 nucleotides line up with TRBD1. This CDR3 contains 16 residues. J lost 4 bases, V lost 5 bases, and 9 bases had no gene match. The germline gives CDR1 SEHNR, CDR2 FQNEAQ (reference sequence). Written as DNA, the CDR3 is TGTGCCAGCAGCACGCTGCCGGGACAGGGAGGAAACACCATATATTTT. Residues: CASSTLPGQGGNTIYF.